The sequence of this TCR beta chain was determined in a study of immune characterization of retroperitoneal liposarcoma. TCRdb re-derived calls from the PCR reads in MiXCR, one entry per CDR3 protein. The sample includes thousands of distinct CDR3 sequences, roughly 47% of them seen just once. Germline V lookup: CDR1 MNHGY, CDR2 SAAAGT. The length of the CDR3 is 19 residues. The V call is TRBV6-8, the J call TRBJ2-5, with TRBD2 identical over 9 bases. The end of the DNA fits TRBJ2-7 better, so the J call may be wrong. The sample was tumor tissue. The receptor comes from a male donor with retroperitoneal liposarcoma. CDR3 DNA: TGTGCCAGCAGGCGAGGGGTAGCGGGAGTAATTAGTGGGTCCTACGAGCAGTACTTC. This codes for CASRRGVAGVISGSYEQYF.